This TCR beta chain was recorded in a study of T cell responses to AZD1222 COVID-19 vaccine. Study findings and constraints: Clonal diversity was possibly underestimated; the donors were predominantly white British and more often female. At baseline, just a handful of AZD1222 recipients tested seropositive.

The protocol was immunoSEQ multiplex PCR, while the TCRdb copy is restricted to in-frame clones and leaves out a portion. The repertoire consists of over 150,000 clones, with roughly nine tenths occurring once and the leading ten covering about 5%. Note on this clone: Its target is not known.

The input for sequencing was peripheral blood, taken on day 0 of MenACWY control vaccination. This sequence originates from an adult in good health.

The DNA for the CDR3 is TGTGCCAGCAGCTTCAGGGGGCGCGGAAATGAAAAACTGTTTTTT. As protein: CASSFRGRGNEKLFF. The chain combines TRBV7-9 with TRBJ1-4; 8 positions agree with TRBD1. This CDR3 region has 15 residues. Unmatched junction bases numbered 5, after V lost 3 bases and J lost 5 bases. Germline V gives CDR1 SEHNR, CDR2 FQNEAQ (reference sequence). The variable domain in full, completed from reference TRBV7-9 and TRBJ1-4, reads DTGVSQNPRHKITKRGQNVTFRCDPISEHNRLYWYRQTLGQGPEFLTYFQNEAQLEKSRLLSDRFSAERPKGSFSTLEIQRTEQGDSAMYLCASSFRGRGNEKLFFGSGTQLSVL.